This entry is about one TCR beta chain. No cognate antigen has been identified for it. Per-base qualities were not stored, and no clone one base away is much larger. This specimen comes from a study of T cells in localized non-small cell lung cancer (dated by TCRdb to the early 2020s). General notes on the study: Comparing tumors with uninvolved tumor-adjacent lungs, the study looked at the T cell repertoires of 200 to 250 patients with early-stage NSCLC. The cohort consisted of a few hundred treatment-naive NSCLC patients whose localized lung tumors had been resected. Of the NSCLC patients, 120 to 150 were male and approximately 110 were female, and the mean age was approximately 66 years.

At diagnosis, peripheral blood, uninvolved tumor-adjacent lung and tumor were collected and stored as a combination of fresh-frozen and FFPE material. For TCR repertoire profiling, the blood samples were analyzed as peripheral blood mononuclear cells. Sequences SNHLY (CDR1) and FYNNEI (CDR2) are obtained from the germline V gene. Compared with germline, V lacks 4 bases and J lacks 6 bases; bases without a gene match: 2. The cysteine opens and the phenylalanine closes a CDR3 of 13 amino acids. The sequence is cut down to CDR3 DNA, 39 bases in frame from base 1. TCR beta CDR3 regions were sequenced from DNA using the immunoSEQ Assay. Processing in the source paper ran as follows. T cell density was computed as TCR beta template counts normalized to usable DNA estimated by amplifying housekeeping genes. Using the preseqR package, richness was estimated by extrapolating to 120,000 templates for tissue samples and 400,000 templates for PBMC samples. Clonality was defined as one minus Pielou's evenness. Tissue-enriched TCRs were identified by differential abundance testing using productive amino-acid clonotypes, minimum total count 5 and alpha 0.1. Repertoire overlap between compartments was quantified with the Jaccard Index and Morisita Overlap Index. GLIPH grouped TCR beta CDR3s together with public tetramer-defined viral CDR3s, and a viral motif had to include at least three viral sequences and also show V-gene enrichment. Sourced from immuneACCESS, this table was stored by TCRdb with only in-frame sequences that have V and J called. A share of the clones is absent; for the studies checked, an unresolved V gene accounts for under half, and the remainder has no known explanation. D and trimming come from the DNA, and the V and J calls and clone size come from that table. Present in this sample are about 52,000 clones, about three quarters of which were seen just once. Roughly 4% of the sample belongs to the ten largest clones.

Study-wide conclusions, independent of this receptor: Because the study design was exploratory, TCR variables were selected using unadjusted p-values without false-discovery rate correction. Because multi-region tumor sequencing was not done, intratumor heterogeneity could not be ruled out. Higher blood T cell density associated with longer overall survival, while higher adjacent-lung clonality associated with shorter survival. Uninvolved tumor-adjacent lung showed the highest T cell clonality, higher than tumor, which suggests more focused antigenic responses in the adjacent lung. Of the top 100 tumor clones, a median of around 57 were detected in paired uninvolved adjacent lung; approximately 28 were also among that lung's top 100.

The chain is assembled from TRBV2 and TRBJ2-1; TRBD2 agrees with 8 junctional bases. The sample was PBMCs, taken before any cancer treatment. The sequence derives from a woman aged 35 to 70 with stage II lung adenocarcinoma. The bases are TGTGCCAGCAGTGCCGGGACTAGCAATGAGCAGTTCTTC. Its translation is CASSAGTSNEQFF.